These 32 T cell receptor beta chains share one sample of origin, sequenced in a study of regulatory T cells in long-lasting Graves disease. Through Arm-PCR of CDR3 regions and iRepertoire HTBI primers, TCR beta libraries were built. In TCRdb, the multiplex PCR reads were re-called with MiXCR into one record per CDR3 protein. The sample has approximately 380,000 distinct CDR3 sequences; under 25% are singletons. This sample's time point: persistent/refractory GD, antithyroid drugs over 5 years with positive TRAb. TCR sequences were obtained from RNA taken from PBMCs. Material: peripheral blood mononuclear cells (PBMCs), obtained when the disease was refractory, from a patient treated with antithyroid drugs. These receptors all stem from a female donor with Graves disease.

The V gene is TRBV12-3 or TRBV12-4, the J gene TRBJ2-2; possible D gene TRBD2, 7 bases. Trimming took off 7 bases at V and 3 bases at J, with 18 bases between the two ends. This CDR3 is 16 amino acids long. CDR3 sequence reads: CASNPRGGGDTGELFF. For the CDR3, the DNA is TGTGCCAGCAACCCCCGAGGGGGAGGGGACACCGGGGAGCTGTTTTTT.

The rearrangement links TRBV20-1 to TRBJ2-5; D gene uncertain. V was pared by 0 bases and J by 5 bases, with 13 bases between. Germline lookup yields CDR1 DFQATT and CDR2 SNEGSKA (reference sequence). The CDR3 contains 14 residues. The CDR3 nucleotides read TGCAGTGCTAGAGATACGAACACACAGGAGACCCAGTACTTC. It yields the protein CSARDTNTQETQYF.

The chain employs TRBV25-1 and TRBJ2-5, with a weak D call TRBD1 (6 bases). Germline values: CDR1 MGHDK, CDR2 SYGVNS. Trimming took off 6 bases at V and 5 bases at J, with 13 bases between the two ends. This CDR3 is built from 13 residues. CDR3 coding DNA: TGTGCCAGCAGGGATACAGGGCTCGAGACCCAGTACTTC. Translating it yields CASRDTGLETQYF.

To note about this clonotype: A much larger clone is a single base away; this may be a read error. The gene calls are TRBV20-1 and TRBJ1-5, with a weak D call TRBD1 (5 bases). The V gene's germline CDR1 is DFQATT and CDR2 SNEGSKA (reference sequence). V was pared by 4 bases and J by 3 bases, with 13 bases between. The CDR3 is 14 residues long. The CDR3 reads CSAKGPDFNQPQHF. The CDR3 DNA reads as TGCAGTGCTAAGGGGCCCGACTTCAATCAGCCCCAGCATTTT.

This chain connects TRBV29-1 to TRBJ2-1; TRBD1 is a possible D gene (5 bases). There are 14 residues in the CDR3. V was clipped by 0 bases and J by 10 bases, with 16 bases between them. Germline CDR1 reads SQVTM; CDR2 reads ANQGSEA. CDR3 sequence reads: CSVEDQAGIREQFF. The CDR3 DNA reads as TGCAGCGTTGAAGATCAGGCAGGGATTAGGGAGCAGTTCTTC.

V and J are TRBV13 and TRBJ2-2; D uncertain. V gave up 5 bases and J gave up 0 bases, with 13 bases separating them. The CDR3 sequence is 16 residues long. The germline gives CDR1 PRHDT, CDR2 FYEKMQ (reference sequence). The CDR3 protein is CASSNRRLANTGELFF. CDR3 DNA: TGTGCCAGCAGCAATAGACGGCTCGCGAACACCGGGGAGCTGTTTTTT.

This clonotype was found a few times. The rearrangement joins TRBV12-3 or TRBV12-4 to TRBJ1-3; D call uncertain. The CDR3 runs to 14 residues. The V gene lost 7 bases and the J gene lost 0 bases, with 10 bases spanning the gap. The CDR3 DNA reads TGTGCCAGCACCCTTGGGTCCTCTGGAAACACCATATATTTT. This sequence encodes CASTLGSSGNTIYF.

This clonotype was seen a few times. The chain couples TRBV20-1 to TRBJ2-4; no firm D call. The V gene lost 3 bases and the J gene lost 4 bases, with 13 bases spanning the gap. Germline lookup yields CDR1 DFQATT and CDR2 SNEGSKA (reference sequence). The CDR3 is 14 residues long. The CDR3 sequence: CSARAPLAKNIQYF. Here the CDR3 DNA reads TGCAGTGCTAGGGCCCCGCTCGCAAAAAACATTCAGTACTTC.

The chain is built from TRBV5-1 and TRBJ2-7; no clear D gene. Looked up from germline, CDR1 is SGHRS and CDR2 is YFSETQ. Trimming took off 4 bases at V and 4 bases at J, with 15 bases between the two ends. The CDR3 is made up of 14 amino acids. CDR3 nucleotides: TGCGCCAGCAGCCAACAGCCTAGTGGATACGAGCAGTACTTC. Residues: CASSQQPSGYEQYF.

In this sample, this clonotype turned up many times. The rearrangement joins TRBV20-1 to TRBJ1-4, with 8 nucleotides matching TRBD1. The V and J ends lost 3 bases and 6 bases, in that order; junction bases with no gene match: 3. The CDR3 totals 13 residues. The germline V gene encodes CDR1 DFQATT and CDR2 SNEGSKA (reference sequence). The CDR3 sequence is CSASQGADEKLFF. For the CDR3, the DNA is TGCAGTGCTAGTCAGGGGGCCGATGAAAAACTGTTTTTT.

This clonotype was seen ten or more times. The gene calls are TRBV3-1 and TRBJ2-2; 9 bases match TRBD1. Germline values: CDR1 LGHDT, CDR2 YNNKEL (reference sequence). J gave up 8 bases and V 7 bases, and 8 bases lay outside the gene matches. This CDR3 contains 14 residues. The CDR3, as DNA: TGTGCCAGCACCCGGGACAGGGAATTTGGGGAGCTGTTTTTT. Residues: CASTRDREFGELFF. The full variable domain, with the rest looked up from reference TRBV3-1 and TRBJ2-2, is DTAVSQTPKYLVTQMGNDKSIKCEQNLGHDTMYWYKQDSKKFLKIMFSYNNKELIINETVPNRFSPKSPDKAHLNLHINSLELGDSAVYFCASTRDREFGELFFGEGSRLTVL.

CDR3 nucleotide sequence: TGTGCCAGCGGAGGGACAGAGAAAGAAAAACTGTTTTTT. The encoded protein is CASGGTEKEKLFF. This chain uses TRBV12-3 or TRBV12-4 with TRBJ1-4; 7 bases fit TRBD1. Trimming at V came to 8 bases and at J to 8 bases, leaving 8 bases not matched to a gene. This CDR3 contains 13 residues.

V usage is TRBV7-2 and J usage is TRBJ2-7; possibly TRBD2 for D (7 bases). There are 16 residues in the CDR3. Trimming removed 1 base from V and 2 bases from J, with 15 bases in between. Germline lookup yields CDR1 SGHTA and CDR2 FQGNSA. The CDR3 DNA follows: TGTGCCAGCAGCTTAGAGGGGGGGGCTCCTACCTACGAGCAGTACTTC. As protein: CASSLEGGAPTYEQYF.

This clonotype has a count of ten or more. The V call is TRBV20-1, the J call TRBJ2-7; D is tentatively TRBD1 or TRBD2 (5 bases each). CDR1 is DFQATT and CDR2 is SNEGSKA in the germline V gene (reference sequence). The CDR3 is made up of 15 amino acids. The V end lost 1 base, the J end lost 4 bases, and 17 bases lay between the germline ends. In nucleotides, the CDR3 is TGCAGTGCTAGAGCCGGGACGCGGCTATCTTACGAGCAGTACTTC. Translating it yields CSARAGTRLSYEQYF.

This clonotype was detected a few times. This sequence joins TRBV28 and TRBJ1-6, with D uncertain. CDR3 length: 13 residues. Germline CDR1 MDHEN, CDR2 SYDVKM. Trimming removed 10 bases from V and 2 bases from J, with 9 bases in between. CDR3 nucleotides: TGTGCCACCTCCATGCCCTATAATTCACCCCTCCACTTT. This translates into CATSMPYNSPLHF.

This chain connects TRBV5-6 to TRBJ2-5; TRBD2 agrees at 9 bases. Germline values: CDR1 SGHDT, CDR2 YYEEEE. This CDR3 is built from 14 residues. V dropped 6 bases and J dropped 4; count of bases not matched to a gene: 7. CDR3 nucleotides: TGTGCCAGCACCCGAGCGGGAGGTTCAGAGACCCAGTACTTC. As protein: CASTRAGGSETQYF.

The sample holds a few counts of this clonotype. One end of the junction fails to match germline, which may point to a read error. V usage is TRBV30 and J usage is TRBJ1-2; perhaps TRBD1 as D (5 bases). Germline CDR1 reads GTSNPN; CDR2 reads SVGIG (reference sequence). The CDR3 runs 12 residues. The CDR3: CALEGTNYGFTF. CDR3 in DNA: TGTGCCTTGGAGGGGACCAACTATGGCTTCACCTTC.

Many counts were recorded for this clonotype. CDR3: CASSGPGQGAKNIQYF. DNA of the CDR3: TGTGCCAGCAGTGGACCGGGACAGGGAGCCAAAAACATTCAGTACTTC. The rearrangement joins TRBV6-1 to TRBJ2-4, with TRBD1 matching over 9 bases. The CDR3 runs 16 residues. Germline CDR1 reads MNHNS; CDR2 reads SASEGT. After removal of 4 bases from V and 0 bases from J, the junction contained 4 bases not matched to a gene.

The chain uses TRBV29-1 and TRBJ1-1; no firm D call. The V and J ends lost 6 bases and 6 bases respectively, with 20 bases between them. CDR3 length equals 14 residues. Germline V gene data show CDR1 as SQVTM and CDR2 as ANQGSEA. The CDR3: CSVTLPRAGAEAFF. CDR3 nucleotides: TGCAGCGTCACCCTCCCGAGGGCGGGAGCTGAAGCTTTCTTT.

This clonotype was picked up one time. Since a much larger clone is just one base distant, this may be a read error. J is TRBJ2-3 and V is TRBV7-9; a possible D gene is TRBD1 (5 bases). The closer fit of TRBJ1-1 to the DNA end suggests the J call may be wrong. CDR3 size: 12 residues. Germline V CDR1 and CDR2: SEHNR, FQNEAQ (reference sequence). The CDR3 loop is CAGSSDRGEAFF. In DNA, the CDR3 is TGTGCCGGCAGCTCCGACAGAGGCGAAGCTTTCTTT.

This clonotype was picked up a small number of times. The chain recombines TRBV12-3 or TRBV12-4 with TRBJ1-1; unclear D gene. This CDR3 spans 15 amino acids. V gave up 3 bases and J gave up 0 bases, with 11 bases separating them. CDR3 loop: CASSLVMGMNTEAFF. CDR3 nucleotides: TGTGCCAGCAGTTTGGTCATGGGGATGAACACTGAAGCTTTCTTT.

This clonotype was counted only a few times. This chain links TRBV24-1 with TRBJ1-1, with 8 bases matching TRBD1. Looked up from germline, CDR1 is KGHDR and CDR2 is SFDVKD. V shed 4 bases and J 10 bases; nucleotides not matched to a gene: 7. This CDR3 contains 13 residues. The CDR3 protein is CATSDPRTGRAFF. CDR3 bases: TGTGCCACCAGTGACCCTCGGACAGGGAGAGCTTTCTTT.

This clonotype was seen at least ten times. The CDR3, as DNA: TGTGCCAGCAGCTTAGATCCCAGGGCTAATTCACCCCTCCACTTT. It codes for CASSLDPRANSPLHF. The chain uses TRBV7-2 and TRBJ1-6, with D possibly being TRBD1 (5 bases). V lost 1 base and J 6 bases, leaving 10 bases between the germline ends. Per germline, CDR1 SGHTA and CDR2 FQGNSA. The CDR3 loop spans 15 amino acids.

This clonotype was found once. V and J are TRBV14 and TRBJ1-1; a possible D gene is TRBD1 (6 bases). Germline CDR1 SGHDN, CDR2 FVKESK. The V gene lost 4 bases and the J gene lost 0 bases, with 12 bases spanning the gap. This CDR3 is 15 amino acids long. The CDR3 is CASSLARGMNTEAFF. The DNA for the CDR3 is TGTGCCAGCAGCCTTGCCAGGGGCATGAACACTGAAGCTTTCTTT. Complete variable domain (other parts from reference TRBV14 and TRBJ1-1): EAGVTQFPSHSVIEKGQTVTLRCDPISGHDNLYWYRRVMGKEIKFLLHFVKESKQDESGMPNNRFLAERTGGTYSTLKVQPAELEDSGVYFCASSLARGMNTEAFFGQGTRLTVV.

V is TRBV20-1 and J is TRBJ2-1, with 10 positions matching TRBD2. Trimming took 7 bases from V and 8 from J; bases not matched to a gene: 11. The CDR3 extends over 14 amino acids. CDR1 is DFQATT, CDR2 SNEGSKA, per germline (reference sequence). Here the CDR3 reads CSGAASGSFDEQFF. The CDR3 nucleotides are TGCAGTGGGGCGGCTAGCGGGAGTTTCGATGAGCAGTTCTTC.

This clonotype came up many times. J is TRBJ2-5 and V is TRBV7-8; D may be TRBD1 or TRBD2 (6 bases each). CDR1 SGHVS and CDR2 FQNEAQ come from the germline V gene. V shed 5 bases and J shed 3 bases, with 13 bases lying between them. The CDR3 consists of 14 residues. CDR3 region: CASSPEEGEETQYF. CDR3 coding DNA: TGTGCCAGCAGCCCCGAGGAGGGGGAAGAGACCCAGTACTTC.

At least ten counts were recorded for this clonotype. The chain couples TRBV27 to TRBJ1-2; D uncertain. V shed 3 bases and J shed 6 bases, with 11 bases lying between them. The germline CDR1 and CDR2 sequences are MNHEY and SMNVEV (reference sequence). The CDR3 runs 13 residues. CDR3 DNA: TGTGCCAGCAGTTTCCACGTGAGGGATGGCTACACCTTC. Its protein product is CASSFHVRDGYTF.

A remark on this clonotype: Possible read error: a much larger clone is one base away. The J gene is TRBJ1-1, the V gene TRBV6-1; perhaps TRBD1 as D (6 bases). V lost 6 bases and J 0 bases, leaving 20 bases between the germline ends. Germline lookup yields CDR1 MNHNS and CDR2 SASEGT. This CDR3 region has 17 residues. In DNA, the CDR3 is TGTGCCAGCAGACGAACCCAGAGGCAGGGGATGAACACTGAAGCTTTCTTT. It codes for CASRRTQRQGMNTEAFF.

A few counts support this clonotype. The rearrangement joins TRBV7-9 to TRBJ2-7; 11 bases are a match to TRBD2. From germline, CDR1 is SEHNR and CDR2 FQNEAQ (reference sequence). The CDR3 runs 15 residues. The ends lost 5 bases at V and 3 bases at J; junction bases unmatched: 6. CDR3 amino acids: CASSGTGTSGYEQYF. The CDR3 DNA reads as TGTGCCAGCAGCGGAACCGGGACTAGCGGCTACGAGCAGTACTTC. The full variable domain, completed using reference TRBV7-9 and TRBJ2-7, is DTGVSQNPRHKITKRGQNVTFRCDPISEHNRLYWYRQTLGQGPEFLTYFQNEAQLEKSRLLSDRFSAERPKGSFSTLEIQRTEQGDSAMYLCASSGTGTSGYEQYFGPGTRLTVT.

This clonotype was counted ten times or more. V is TRBV2 and J is TRBJ2-7, with a tentative D call TRBD1 (6 bases). The CDR3 loop spans 15 amino acids. In germline, CDR1 is SNHLY, CDR2 FYNNEI. Trimming stripped 7 bases from V and 0 bases from J, with 16 bases between. This CDR3 is CASIPLGQSSYEQYF. For the CDR3, the DNA is TGTGCCAGCATCCCCCTCGGACAGAGCTCCTACGAGCAGTACTTC.

This clonotype was counted many times. This sequence joins TRBV28 and TRBJ1-2; the match to TRBD1 covers 7 bases. J lost 10 bases, V lost 6 bases, and 11 bases had no gene match. The CDR3 loop spans 13 amino acids. The germline V gene encodes CDR1 MDHEN and CDR2 SYDVKM. The CDR3 spells CASRTPGQQVYTF. CDR3 in DNA: TGTGCCAGCAGGACGCCGGGACAGCAGGTCTACACCTTC.

This sequence joins TRBV29-1 and TRBJ2-7; D is possibly TRBD1 or TRBD2 (5 bases each). CDR3 size: 16 residues. Germline-derived CDR1 and CDR2 are SQVTM and ANQGSEA. Trimming took 6 bases from V and 0 from J, leaving 21 bases between them. CDR3: CSVIPSGRGSSYEQYF. In DNA form, the CDR3 reads TGCAGCGTGATCCCATCTGGACGGGGCAGCTCCTACGAGCAGTACTTC.